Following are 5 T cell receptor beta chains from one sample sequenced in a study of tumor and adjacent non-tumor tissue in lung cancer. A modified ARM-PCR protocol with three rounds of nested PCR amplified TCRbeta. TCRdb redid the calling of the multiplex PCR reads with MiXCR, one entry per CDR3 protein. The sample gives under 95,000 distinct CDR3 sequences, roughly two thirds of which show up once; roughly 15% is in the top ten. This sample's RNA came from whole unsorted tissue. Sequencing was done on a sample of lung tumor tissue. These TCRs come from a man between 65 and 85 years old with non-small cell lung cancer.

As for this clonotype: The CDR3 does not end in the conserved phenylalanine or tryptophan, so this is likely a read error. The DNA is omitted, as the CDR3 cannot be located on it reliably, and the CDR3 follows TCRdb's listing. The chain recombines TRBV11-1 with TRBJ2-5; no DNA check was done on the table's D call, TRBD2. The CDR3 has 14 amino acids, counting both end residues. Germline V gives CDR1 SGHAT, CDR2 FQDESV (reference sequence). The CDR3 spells CASSLATRQETRFS.

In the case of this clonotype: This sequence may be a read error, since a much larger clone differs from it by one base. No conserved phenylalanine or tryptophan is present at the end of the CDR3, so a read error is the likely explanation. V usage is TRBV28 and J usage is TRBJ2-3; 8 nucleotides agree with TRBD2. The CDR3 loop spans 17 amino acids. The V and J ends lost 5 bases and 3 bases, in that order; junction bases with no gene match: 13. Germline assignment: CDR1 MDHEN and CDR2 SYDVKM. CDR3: CASSPPRRAGVTDTQYS. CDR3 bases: TGTGCCAGCAGTCCCCCTCGTCGAGCGGGAGTGACAGATACGCAGTATTCT.

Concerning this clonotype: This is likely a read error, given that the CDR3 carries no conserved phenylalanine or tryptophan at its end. The CDR3 reads CASSLIGARNTGAFY. The CDR3 DNA follows: TGTGCCAGCAGCTTGATTGGGGCCAGGAACACTGGAGCTTTCTAT. The chain is built from TRBV11-1 and TRBJ1-1; tentative D call: TRBD1 (5 bases). Germline CDR1 SGHAT, CDR2 FQDESV (reference sequence). This CDR3 region has 15 residues.

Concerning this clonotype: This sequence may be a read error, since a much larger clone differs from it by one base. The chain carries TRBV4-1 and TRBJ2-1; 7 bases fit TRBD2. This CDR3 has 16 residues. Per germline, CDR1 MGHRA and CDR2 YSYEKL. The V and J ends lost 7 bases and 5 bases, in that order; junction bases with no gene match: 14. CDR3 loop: CASNHLGSGINNEQFF. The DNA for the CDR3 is TGCGCCAGCAACCACCTTGGGAGCGGGATAAACAATGAGCAGTTCTTC.

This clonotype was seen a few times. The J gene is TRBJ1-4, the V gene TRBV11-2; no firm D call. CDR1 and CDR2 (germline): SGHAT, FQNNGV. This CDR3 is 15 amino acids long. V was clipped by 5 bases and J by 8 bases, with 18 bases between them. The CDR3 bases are TGTGCCAGCAGCCCGGAGTCGGGAGTTGTGGAAAAACTGTTTTTT. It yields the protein CASSPESGVVEKLFF.